This passage covers 10 T cell receptor beta chains from one sample sequenced in a study of cytomegalovirus exposure and HLA in healthy donors. With 60 Vbeta and 13 Jbeta primers, the PCR was carried out. Using immunoSEQ multiplex PCR, the repertoire was profiled, and TCRdb retains in-frame clones only, with some absent. The profile shows about 220,000 clones, 82% of them singletons. Sequencing was performed on PBMCs. The receptors derive from a man in his forties or fifties in good health and CMV-seropositive.

The rearrangement uses TRBV5-8 and TRBJ1-5, with 8 bases aligning to TRBD1. Unmatched junction bases numbered 5, after V lost 0 bases and J lost 0 bases. CDR1 SGHTS and CDR2 YDEGEE come from the germline V gene. This CDR3 spans 17 amino acids. This CDR3 is CASSLDGTGYSNQPQHF. The CDR3 coding sequence is TGTGCCAGCAGCTTGGATGGGACAGGTTATAGCAATCAGCCCCAGCATTTT.

This rearrangement joins TRBV7-3 to TRBJ2-1, with D possibly matching TRBD2 (6 bases). This CDR3 is 14 amino acids long. Trimming took off 2 bases at V and 5 bases at J, with 10 bases between the two ends. Looked up from germline, CDR1 is SGHTA and CDR2 is FQGTGA. The CDR3 bases are TGTGCCAGCAGCTTAGCCGGGAGCCACAATGAGCAGTTCTTC. Amino acid sequence: CASSLAGSHNEQFF.

The genes are TRBV7-2 and TRBJ1-5; 10 positions match TRBD1. CDR3 length: 16 amino acids. Germline assignment: CDR1 SGHTA and CDR2 FQGNSA. The V segment lost 1 base and the J segment 4 bases; nucleotides outside the gene matches: 4. CDR3 in amino acids: CASSLGRTGGNQPQHF. CDR3 nucleotides: TGTGCCAGCAGCTTAGGACGGACAGGGGGGAATCAGCCCCAGCATTTT. Full variable domain (outside the CDR3, taken from reference TRBV7-2 and TRBJ1-5): GAGVSQSPSNKVTEKGKDVELRCDPISGHTALYWYRQSLGQGLEFLIYFQGNSAPDKSGLPSDRFSAERTGGSVSTLTIQRTQQEDSAVYLCASSLGRTGGNQPQHFGDGTRLSIL.

CDR3 amino acids: CASSLLWTSRNNEQFF. DNA of the CDR3: TGCGCCAGCAGCCTCCTATGGACTAGCCGAAACAATGAGCAGTTCTTC. This chain links TRBV4-1 with TRBJ2-1, with TRBD2 matching 8 bases. V gave up 4 bases and J gave up 5 bases; unmatched junction bases: 10. Germline CDR1 reads MGHRA; CDR2 reads YSYEKL. This CDR3 has 16 residues.

The J gene is TRBJ2-3, the V gene TRBV11-3, with TRBD2 matching over 7 bases. With 5 bases clipped from V and 2 bases from J, the junction kept 10 bases outside the gene matches. CDR1 and CDR2 from the germline V gene are SGHNT and YENEEA. The CDR3 runs 16 residues. The CDR3: CASSIWGGKDTDTQYF. For the CDR3, the DNA is TGTGCCAGCAGCATCTGGGGGGGGAAGGACACAGATACGCAGTATTTT.

The gene calls are TRBV9 and TRBJ2-3; TRBD2 matches at 7 bases. The V segment lost 0 bases and the J segment 4 bases; nucleotides outside the gene matches: 5. Germline lookup yields CDR1 SGDLS and CDR2 YYNGEE. The CDR3 has 15 amino acids. The CDR3 DNA reads as TGTGCCAGCAGCGTAGGAGCGGGATCCGCAGATACGCAGTATTTT. Its translation: CASSVGAGSADTQYF.

This sequence joins TRBV9 and TRBJ2-1, with D possibly being TRBD2 (6 bases). From germline, CDR1 is SGDLS and CDR2 YYNGEE. V gave up 0 bases and J gave up 3 bases, with 10 bases separating them. CDR3 length: 15 amino acids. The CDR3 DNA reads TGTGCCAGCAGCGTAGTTCCTAGCGACTACAATGAGCAGTTCTTC. This encodes CASSVVPSDYNEQFF.

V and J are TRBV6-5 and TRBJ1-5; TRBD1 might be the D (5 bases). Germline values: CDR1 MNHEY, CDR2 SVGAGI. Trimming cost V 4 bases and J 3 bases, with 7 bases left between them. The CDR3 sequence is 13 residues long. The CDR3 spells CASSSGHNQPQHF. The CDR3 nucleotides read TGTGCCAGCAGTTCCGGACACAATCAGCCCCAGCATTTT.

The chain is built from TRBV29-1 and TRBJ1-1; D not resolved. Trimming shortened V by 2 bases and J by 0 bases, and 7 bases separated the two germline ends. Germline V gene sequence: CDR1 SQVTM, CDR2 ANQGSEA. There are 13 residues in the CDR3. The CDR3 DNA sequence: TGCAGCGTTGAACTGGCCCTGAACACTGAAGCTTTCTTT. Its protein product is CSVELALNTEAFF.

The CDR3, as DNA: TGTGCCATCAGCGGAGACAGGGGGCAAGAGACCCAGTACTTC. It yields the protein CAISGDRGQETQYF. This chain links TRBV10-3 with TRBJ2-5; 9 bases are a match to TRBD1. Germline V gene data show CDR1 as ENHRY and CDR2 as SYGVKD. Germline trimming cut 6 bases from V and 2 bases from J; bases unmatched to any gene: 4. This CDR3 has 14 residues.